These 17 T cell receptor beta chains share one sample of origin, sequenced in a study of blood T cell dynamics during melanoma immunotherapy (dated by TCRdb to 2019 to 2021). The sample's time point label is to be understood as: pre-treatment baseline. The library was made by the immunoSEQ multiplex PCR assay. TCRdb re-hosts the immuneACCESS table, in-frame sequences only. Its copies lack some clones; in the studies checked, an unresolved V gene accounts for under half of them, and the cause for the rest is not known. Counted in this sample were approximately 15,000 clones; just over 85% of them appeared once. Less than 6.5% of the sample lies in the top ten. This specimen consisted of blood, obtained from a patient treated with checkpoint blockade. These receptors all stem from a human donor with melanoma.

The chain is built from TRBV23-1 and TRBJ1-2; a weak D match, TRBD1 (6 bases). TRBV23-1 is given ORF status, its function remaining uncertain. CDR3 length: 12 amino acids. V was pared by 3 bases and J by 8 bases, with 10 bases between. CDR3 in DNA: TGCGCCAGCAGTCAGAAGGGACAAGGCTACACCTTC. Translation gives CASSQKGQGYTF.

V usage is TRBV2 and J usage is TRBJ2-1; 10 nucleotides align to TRBD2. Germline CDR1 reads SNHLY; CDR2 reads FYNNEI. The J segment lost 4 bases and the V segment lost 6 bases, leaving 6 bases of the junction unmatched. CDR3 length: 15 residues. CDR3 DNA: TGTGCCAGCAGCTTTCTAGCGGGGGAGTACAATGAGCAGTTCTTC. Protein: CASSFLAGEYNEQFF. Full variable domain (missing parts from reference TRBV2 and TRBJ2-1): EPEVTQTPSHQVTQMGQEVILRCVPISNHLYFYWYRQILGQKVEFLVSFYNNEISEKSEIFDDQFSVERPDGSNFTLKIRSTKLEDSAMYFCASSFLAGEYNEQFFGPGTRLTVL.

This chain links TRBV11-2 with TRBJ1-6; TRBD1 is a possible D gene (6 bases). There are 13 residues in the CDR3. Trimming left V 5 bases short and J 9 bases short, with 11 bases between. Germline CDR1 SGHAT, CDR2 FQNNGV. DNA of the CDR3: TGTGCCAGCAGCCCCCAGGACAGTTCACCCCTCCACTTT. This encodes CASSPQDSSPLHF.

This clone was picked up one time. The chain couples TRBV18 to TRBJ2-3, with TRBD2 identical over 16 bases. The CDR3 length is 17 residues. Trimming removed 2 bases from V and 5 bases from J; junction bases left unmatched: 4. The germline CDR1 and CDR2 sequences are KGHSH and LQKENI. In DNA, the CDR3 is TGTGCCAGCTCACCAGGGACTAGCGGGGGGGGCCGAGATACGCAGTATTTT. It codes for CASSPGTSGGGRDTQYF. The full variable domain, in which reference TRBV18 and TRBJ2-3 provide the parts outside the CDR3, is NAGVMQNPRHLVRRRGQEARLRCSPMKGHSHVYWYRQLPEEGLKFMVYLQKENIIDESGMPKERFSAEFPKEGPSILRIQQVVRGDSAAYFCASSPGTSGGGRDTQYFGPGTRLTVL.

The V and J genes are TRBV5-4 and TRBJ2-3; D is perhaps TRBD1 or TRBD2 (7 bases each). V was trimmed by 5 bases and J by 2 bases, leaving 15 bases between them. The CDR3 consists of 15 residues. CDR1 is SGHNT and CDR2 is YYREEE in the germline V gene (reference sequence). The CDR3 nucleotides read TGTGCCAGCAGAGGGGGCGGGAGATCCACAGATACGCAGTATTTT. Translated, it gives CASRGGGRSTDTQYF.

The count of this clone is one. The chain employs TRBV7-2 and TRBJ1-2; no firm D call. CDR1 and CDR2 from the germline V gene are SGHTA and FQGNSA. Trimming took off 1 base at V and 6 bases at J, with 6 bases between the two ends. The CDR3 is 12 amino acids. The CDR3: CASSLDLNGYTF. DNA of the CDR3: TGTGCCAGCAGCTTAGACCTTAATGGCTACACCTTC.

This clone is termed medium-sized. The genes are TRBV19 and TRBJ1-1, with 8 bases that match TRBD1. The ends lost 8 bases at V and 4 bases at J; junction bases unmatched: 9. From germline, CDR1 is LNHDA and CDR2 SQIVND (reference sequence). CDR3 length: 14 amino acids. CDR3 in DNA: TGTGCCAGTTTTGACAGGGGTGGTCGCACTGAAGCTTTCTTT. It yields the protein CASFDRGGRTEAFF.

This clone came up once. An end of the junction differs from the germline gene, which may be a read error. The chain joins TRBV7-2 to TRBJ2-2; weak D call: TRBD1 (6 bases). The CDR3 covers 15 residues. Germline values: CDR1 SGHTA, CDR2 FQGNSA. This CDR3 reads CASRLGGTITGELFF. CDR3 coding DNA: TGTGCCAGCAGATTAGGGGGTACGATCACCGGGGAGCTGTTTTTT.

This clone is classed as medium-sized. The rearrangement joins TRBV6-6 to TRBJ2-7; tentative D call: TRBD1 (6 bases). CDR3 length equals 13 residues. The ends were cut back, 2 bases at V and 11 bases at J, with 16 bases in the middle. Germline assignment: CDR1 MNHNY and CDR2 SVGAGI (reference sequence). CDR3 nucleotide sequence: TGTGCCAGCAGTTACGCTATGAACAGGGATGAGTACTTC. Its protein is CASSYAMNRDEYF.

The chain has TRBV18 and TRBJ2-2, with D perhaps assigned TRBD1 or TRBD2 (5 bases each). The CDR3 contains 15 residues. V was trimmed by 1 base and J by 3 bases, leaving 9 bases between them. In germline, CDR1 is KGHSH, CDR2 LQKENI. CDR3 in amino acids: CASSPRKGHTGELFF. Here the CDR3 DNA reads TGTGCCAGCTCACCACGGAAGGGACACACCGGGGAGCTGTTTTTT.

This clone was seen only once. The chain recombines TRBV29-1 with TRBJ1-3; D remains ambiguous. V lost 7 bases and J lost 4, with 17 bases in between. CDR1 is SQVTM, CDR2 ANQGSEA, per germline. The CDR3 length is 14 residues. CDR3 in amino acids: CSAVASLGGNTIYF. CDR3 nucleotide sequence: TGCAGCGCTGTTGCCTCGCTCGGGGGAAACACCATATATTTT.

This rearrangement joins TRBV11-2 to TRBJ2-3; no clear D gene. This CDR3 is 13 amino acids long. V lost 8 bases to trimming and J lost 1 base, with 10 bases between them. Looked up from germline, CDR1 is SGHAT and CDR2 is FQNNGV. The CDR3 protein is CASRKSGTDTQYF. Here the CDR3 DNA reads TGTGCCAGCCGAAAATCGGGCACAGATACGCAGTATTTT.

The chain is built from TRBV5-1 and TRBJ1-3; weak D call: TRBD1 (5 bases). The CDR3 length is 15 residues. Germline V gene lookup returns CDR1 SGHRS and CDR2 YFSETQ. The V and J ends lost 3 bases and 4 bases respectively, with 14 bases between them. The CDR3 bases are TGCGCCAGCAGCTGGGGCCAGGGAGCGGGAAACACCATATATTTT. It translates to CASSWGQGAGNTIYF.

The chain links TRBV6-6 to TRBJ2-7, with 8 bases aligning to TRBD1. The length of the CDR3 is 15 residues. Germline V gene sequence: CDR1 MNHNY, CDR2 SVGAGI (reference sequence). Losses at the gene ends were 4 bases for V and 0 bases for J; bases not matched to a gene: 5. CDR3: CASSSPGQASYEQYF. CDR3 DNA sequence: TGTGCCAGCAGTTCCCCGGGACAGGCCTCCTACGAGCAGTACTTC.

The rearrangement joins TRBV6-4 to TRBJ2-7, with a possible D match to TRBD2 (6 bases). The CDR3 runs to 15 residues. CDR1 is MRHNA and CDR2 is SNTAGT in the germline V gene. The ends were cut back, 3 bases at V and 1 base at J, with 13 bases in the middle. The CDR3 is CASSEQIGGSYEQYF. The CDR3 DNA reads TGTGCCAGCAGTGAGCAGATTGGGGGGTCCTACGAGCAGTACTTC.

The J gene is TRBJ1-3, the V gene TRBV15, with 7 bases lining up with TRBD1. Germline CDR1 is LNHNV and CDR2 is YYDKDF (reference sequence). This CDR3 region has 14 residues. V lost 3 bases to trimming and J lost 7 bases; unmatched junction nucleotides: 6. DNA of the CDR3: TGTGCCACCAGCAGGCAGGGGGATGGCAACACCATATATTTT. It is translated as CATSRQGDGNTIYF.

The CDR3 region has the DNA TGTGCCAGCAGCGTAGGGGGCCAGGAGAAGACCCAGTACTTC. It specifies CASSVGGQEKTQYF. The chain is built from TRBV9 and TRBJ2-5; tentative D call: TRBD1 (5 bases). With 0 bases removed from V and 6 bases from J, the gap between germline ends came to 12 bases. The CDR3 is 14 residues long. The germline V gene encodes CDR1 SGDLS and CDR2 YYNGEE.